Below, 26 T cell receptor beta chains from the same sample are listed, as sequenced in a study of shared clonotypes between healthy human individuals. The protocol was immunoSEQ multiplex PCR, while the TCRdb copy is restricted to in-frame clones and leaves out a portion. Altogether more than 400,000 clones are present, roughly 95% being singletons, with the ten largest covering about 0.054%. Sequences were obtained from naive CD4+ T cells sorted from blood. As to subset: CD45RA+ positively selected. The receptors shown here come from a woman in her 30s in good health.

This sequence joins TRBV27 and TRBJ1-1; a possible D gene is TRBD1 (5 bases). The CDR3 runs 15 residues. The germline V and J ends were trimmed by 5 bases and 3 bases, with 16 bases remaining between them. Germline loops: CDR1 MNHEY, CDR2 SMNVEV (reference sequence). CDR3 region: CASSRPGRGDTEAFF. The DNA for the CDR3 is TGTGCCAGCAGTCGCCCGGGACGGGGGGACACTGAAGCTTTCTTT.

The rearrangement uses TRBV19 and TRBJ1-1; D is unclear. Germline lookup yields CDR1 LNHDA and CDR2 SQIVND (reference sequence). Trimming took off 4 bases at V and 5 bases at J, with 14 bases between the two ends. This CDR3 region has 14 residues. CDR3 residues: CASSKVRDGTEAFF. CDR3 nucleotide sequence: TGTGCCAGTAGTAAGGTGAGGGATGGGACTGAAGCTTTCTTT.

In regard to this clone: This same CDR3 is encoded by further DNA sequences in the sample. The chain links TRBV6-6 to TRBJ2-7; D tentatively reads TRBD1 or TRBD2 (5 bases each). The germline V and J ends were trimmed by 0 bases and 6 bases, with 6 bases remaining between them. The CDR3 spans 12 residues. Looked up from germline, CDR1 is MNHNY and CDR2 is SVGAGI (reference sequence). The CDR3 nucleotides read TGTGCCAGCAGTTACTCTGGGGGCGAGCAGTACTTC. Protein: CASSYSGGEQYF.

The chain links TRBV5-5 to TRBJ2-5, with unresolved D. The germline V and J ends were trimmed by 0 bases and 5 bases, with 17 bases remaining between them. Germline V gives CDR1 SGHKS, CDR2 YYEKEE (reference sequence). This CDR3 has 16 amino acids. This CDR3 reads CASSLEHWGSRETQYF. The CDR3 coding sequence is TGTGCCAGCAGCTTGGAGCACTGGGGATCCAGGGAGACCCAGTACTTC.

With regard to this clone: Other DNA sequences from this sample encode an identical CDR3 as well. V and J are TRBV7-9 and TRBJ2-7; D gene uncertain. CDR1 is SEHNR and CDR2 is FQNEAQ in the germline V gene (reference sequence). CDR3 size: 14 residues. Trimming stripped 3 bases from V and 0 bases from J, with 9 bases between. The CDR3 here is CASSFFGSSYEQYF. CDR3 DNA sequence: TGTGCCAGCAGCTTTTTCGGATCCTCCTACGAGCAGTACTTC.

The chain is built from TRBV6-5 and TRBJ1-2; 7 nucleotides agree with TRBD1. The V gene's germline CDR1 is MNHEY and CDR2 SVGAGI. The trim removed 6 bases at V and 4 bases at J, leaving 5 bases unmatched. CDR3 size: 13 residues. The CDR3 loop is CASSRQGTYGYTF. The CDR3 DNA follows: TGTGCCAGCAGCCGACAGGGAACCTATGGCTACACCTTC.

The chain uses TRBV5-1 and TRBJ2-3; D assignment may be TRBD1 or TRBD2 (5 bases each). CDR1 is SGHRS and CDR2 is YFSETQ in the germline V gene. The CDR3 consists of 16 residues. V gave up 0 bases and J gave up 6 bases, with 17 bases separating them. CDR3 loop: CASSLVGAGPRDTQYF. Here the CDR3 DNA reads TGCGCCAGCAGCTTGGTTGGGGCGGGTCCCCGGGATACGCAGTATTTT.

This clone showed up just a few times. The chain is built from TRBV5-1 and TRBJ1-1; 7 bases fit TRBD1. The CDR3 is 14 amino acids. CDR1 and CDR2 from the germline V gene are SGHRS and YFSETQ. V was pared by 4 bases and J by 1 base, with 4 bases of the junction left unmatched. The CDR3 nucleotides read TGCGCCAGCAGCCTTCGACAGGGGAACACTGAAGCTTTCTTT. Translation: CASSLRQGNTEAFF.

This chain links TRBV30 with TRBJ1-5; 7 bases line up with TRBD1. Germline V gene data show CDR1 as GTSNPN and CDR2 as SVGIG (reference sequence). V shed 2 bases, J shed 7 bases, and the junction held 14 bases outside the gene matches. The CDR3 runs 16 residues. The CDR3 loop is CAWSTRQGKREQPQHF. CDR3 nucleotides: TGTGCCTGGAGTACCCGACAGGGAAAACGGGAACAGCCCCAGCATTTT.

The chain employs TRBV19 and TRBJ2-7, with a possible D match to TRBD2 (6 bases). The CDR3 has 15 amino acids. Looked up from germline, CDR1 is LNHDA and CDR2 is SQIVND (reference sequence). V was pared by 5 bases and J by 2 bases, with 16 bases between. The CDR3 DNA sequence: TGTGCCAGTAGTCTAAGCGGGCTTGGACCCTACGAGCAGTACTTC. Encoded protein: CASSLSGLGPYEQYF. The whole variable domain, filled in from reference TRBV19 and TRBJ2-7, reads DGGITQSPKYLFRKEGQNVTLSCEQNLNHDAMYWYRQDPGQGLRLIYYSQIVNDFQKGDIAEGYSVSREKKESFPLTVTSAQKNPTAFYLCASSLSGLGPYEQYFGPGTRLTVT.

The rearrangement uses TRBV15 and TRBJ2-1; 11 nucleotides agree with TRBD2. This CDR3 region has 14 residues. Per the germline V gene, CDR1 is LNHNV and CDR2 is YYDKDF (reference sequence). J lost 8 bases, V lost 6 bases, and 6 bases had no gene match. CDR3 nucleotide sequence: TGTGCCACCAGGGAGACTAGCGGGACCTATGAGCAGTTCTTC. Its protein is CATRETSGTYEQFF.

The V call is TRBV5-1, the J call TRBJ2-7; 14 bases are a match to TRBD2. From germline, CDR1 is SGHRS and CDR2 YFSETQ. Losses at the gene ends were 4 bases for V and 2 bases for J; bases not matched to a gene: 17. The CDR3 has 20 amino acids. CDR3 DNA: TGCGCCAGCAGCACGATCCCGGGACTAGCGGGAGTGGTTACGGCCTACGAGCAGTACTTC. It codes for CASSTIPGLAGVVTAYEQYF.

The rearrangement joins TRBV5-6 to TRBJ1-4; D not certain. The V gene's germline CDR1 is SGHDT and CDR2 YYEEEE. Trimming removed 2 bases from V and 10 bases from J, with 9 bases in between. The CDR3 totals 12 residues. CDR3 sequence (DNA): TGTGCCAGCAGCTTCGGAGTGGGAAAACTGTTTTTT. Translation gives CASSFGVGKLFF.

The rearrangement uses TRBV28 and TRBJ1-4; 8 bases match TRBD1. The V gene's germline CDR1 is MDHEN and CDR2 SYDVKM. Trimming cost V 5 bases and J 7 bases; bases outside gene matches: 6. This CDR3 spans 14 amino acids. CDR3 residues: CASSGQGIGEKLFF. As DNA, the CDR3 is TGTGCCAGCAGTGGACAGGGCATAGGTGAAAAACTGTTTTTT.

Regarding this clone: Its ends do not fully match the called genes, so a read error is possible. The chain couples TRBV10-3 to TRBJ2-7; TRBD1 or TRBD2 may be the D gene (5 bases each). This CDR3 contains 15 residues. Per germline, CDR1 ENHRY and CDR2 SYGVKD. The CDR3 bases are TGTGCCATCAATGAGGGGATCGGCGGTACCTACGAGCAGTACTTC. Its translation: CAINEGIGGTYEQYF.

The rearrangement uses TRBV9 and TRBJ2-1; a possible D gene is TRBD2 (6 bases). V shed 0 bases and J shed 8 bases, with 21 bases lying between them. There are 17 residues in the CDR3. Germline CDR1 is SGDLS and CDR2 is YYNGEE. DNA of the CDR3: TGTGCCAGCAGCGTAGGCCCTTCCGGGACTCCAGCCCATGAGCAGTTCTTC. Translated, it gives CASSVGPSGTPAHEQFF. The entire variable domain, with the rest obtained from reference TRBV9 and TRBJ2-1, is as follows: DSGVTQTPKHLITATGQRVTLRCSPRSGDLSVYWYQQSLDQGLQFLIQYYNGEERAKGNILERFSAQQFPDLHSELNLSSLELGDSALYFCASSVGPSGTPAHEQFFGPGTRLTVL.

Only a few counts were recorded for this clone. V gene TRBV30 combines with J gene TRBJ1-5; D call uncertain. With 1 base removed from V and 4 bases from J, the gap between germline ends came to 11 bases. The CDR3 runs to 14 residues. Germline V gene data show CDR1 as GTSNPN and CDR2 as SVGIG (reference sequence). In DNA form, the CDR3 reads TGTGCCTGGAGTGGACCGACTTGGAATCAGCCCCAGCATTTT. The encoded protein is CAWSGPTWNQPQHF.

This clone was observed once. The J gene is TRBJ2-6, the V gene TRBV11-2; D not resolved. The CDR3 sequence is 16 residues long. The germline CDR1 and CDR2 sequences are SGHAT and FQNNGV. V was pared by 1 base and J by 0 bases, with 7 bases between. In nucleotides, the CDR3 is TGTGCCAGCAGCTTAGCCATCCTCTCTGGGGCCAACGTCCTGACTTTC. It codes for CASSLAILSGANVLTF.

V and J are TRBV5-1 and TRBJ2-5; D remains ambiguous. The CDR3 has 13 amino acids. Germline-derived CDR1 and CDR2 are SGHRS and YFSETQ. V dropped 2 bases and J dropped 0 bases, with 5 bases sitting between them. CDR3 bases: TGCGCCAGCAGCTTCGCGTACCAAGAGACCCAGTACTTC. It codes for CASSFAYQETQYF.

The gene calls are TRBV5-1 and TRBJ2-5; D gene ambiguous. With the DNA end fitting TRBJ2-7 better, the J assignment may be wrong. CDR3 length: 11 amino acids. In germline, CDR1 is SGHRS, CDR2 YFSETQ. In DNA form, the CDR3 reads TGCGCCAGCAGCTTGAATTACGAGCAGTACTTC. It specifies CASSLNYEQYF.

The chain recombines TRBV11-2 with TRBJ2-7; D is possibly TRBD2 (6 bases). Germline V gene lookup returns CDR1 SGHAT and CDR2 FQNNGV. Trimming left V 5 bases short and J 2 bases short, with 25 bases between. The CDR3 covers 18 residues. This chain's CDR3 is CASSQDTWAGPRTYEQYF. The CDR3 nucleotides read TGTGCCAGCAGCCAAGACACTTGGGCGGGACCCCGAACCTACGAGCAGTACTTC.

The rearrangement uses TRBV9 and TRBJ1-3; D is undetermined. This CDR3 region has 12 residues. Per germline, CDR1 SGDLS and CDR2 YYNGEE. Between the trimmed V and J ends, which lost 7 bases and 4 bases, there was a span of 9 bases. The CDR3 region is CASGGGGNTIYF. The DNA of the CDR3 is TGTGCCAGCGGCGGCGGGGGAAACACCATATATTTT.

The chain carries TRBV28 and TRBJ1-4, with D unclear. CDR1 and CDR2 from the germline V gene are MDHEN and SYDVKM. V lost 5 bases and J 7 bases, leaving 20 bases between the germline ends. The CDR3 length is 16 residues. This CDR3 is CASSSRYGVSGEKLFF. The CDR3 DNA reads as TGTGCCAGCAGTAGTCGGTATGGTGTGAGTGGTGAAAAACTGTTTTTT.

The V gene is TRBV4-1, the J gene TRBJ2-6, with D hard to call. This CDR3 spans 17 amino acids. From germline, CDR1 is MGHRA and CDR2 YSYEKL. Trimming took off 0 bases at V and 0 bases at J, with 9 bases between the two ends. CDR3 coding DNA: TGCGCCAGCAGCCAAGATCAGGCAGGCTCTGGGGCCAACGTCCTGACTTTC. This sequence encodes CASSQDQAGSGANVLTF.

The J gene is TRBJ2-7, the V gene TRBV27; D is unclear. The CDR3 spans 12 residues. V was shortened by 6 bases and J by 3 bases, with 9 bases between the two germline ends. The germline gives CDR1 MNHEY, CDR2 SMNVEV (reference sequence). In DNA, the CDR3 is TGTGCCAGCAGGGTTAGGGTCTACGAGCAGTACTTC. It codes for CASRVRVYEQYF.

The CDR3 region has the DNA TGTGCCAGCTCACCAAGGGACAGGGAAGGTGGCTACACCTTC. This gives the protein CASSPRDREGGYTF. The chain joins TRBV18 to TRBJ1-2; 9 bases align to TRBD1. The CDR3 loop spans 14 amino acids. Germline V gene lookup returns CDR1 KGHSH and CDR2 LQKENI. V was pared by 2 bases and J by 7 bases, with 5 bases of the junction left unmatched.